This T cell receptor (beta chain) was obtained from a study of T cell responses to AZD1222 COVID-19 vaccine. The study's findings and limits: Donors in the cohort were predominantly white British and more often female, and clonal diversity was possibly underestimated. With dominance at 160-218 and 743-854, vaccine-associated CD4 TCRs spanned spike. Seropositive status at baseline applied to only six AZD1222 recipients.

Generated by immunoSEQ multiplex PCR, the TCRdb table keeps only in-frame clones and is missing some. The data hold tens of thousands of clones, with roughly 87% observed a single time. CDR1 is DFQATT, CDR2 SNEGSKA, per germline (reference sequence). The CDR3 length is 11 residues. V lost 5 bases, J lost 5 bases, and 9 bases lay in between. For this clone: As yet, its antigen is unknown. Other nucleotide sequences from this sample produce the same CDR3.

The sample was peripheral blood, taken on day 0 of MenACWY control vaccination. The receptor was derived from an adult in good health. V and J are TRBV20-1 and TRBJ2-5; weak D call: TRBD1 (6 bases). CDR3 in DNA: TGCAGTGCTCTTGGACAGGAGACCCAGTACTTC. Its protein is CSALGQETQYF.